What follows describes a single T cell receptor beta chain. Original methodology: Quantification of nucleated cells was approximated via reference gene primer amplification. TCRdb keeps only in-frame clones here, not all; method: immunoSEQ multiplex PCR. From that table come the V and J calls and clone size; the DNA was used to work out D and trimming. The sample has roughly 340,000 clones, around nine tenths seen once. Patients of the Seattle cohort, enrolled during active infection, were followed longitudinally. This entry belongs to a study of blood T cell repertoires in COVID-19. Background on the study: The study drew acute and convalescent COVID-19 samples from the United States, Italy and Spain.

CDR3 size: 14 residues. Unmatched junction bases numbered 13, after V lost 4 bases and J lost 13 bases. Germline CDR1 reads LNHDA; CDR2 reads SQIVND (reference sequence). This chain joins TRBV19 and TRBJ2-5; 9 bases are a match to TRBD2. The TCR comes from an older woman with COVID-19, enrolled during active disease. Sequencing input: peripheral blood. The CDR3 coding sequence is TGTGCCAGTAGTAGCGGGACTAGCCCCCTTCGAGTGTACTTC. Amino acids: CASSSGTSPLRVYF.